The entry that follows covers one TCR beta chain sequence. Here immunoSEQ multiplex PCR was the method, and the copy in TCRdb shows in-frame clones only, minus some. The data show 95,000 to 100,000 clones, 90% to 95% seen once. With 4 bases clipped from V and 1 base from J, the junction kept 10 bases outside the gene matches. This CDR3 region has 18 residues. Germline V gives CDR1 SGHAT, CDR2 FQNNGV. The sample is drawn from a study of T cell responses to AZD1222 COVID-19 vaccine. The sequences come from peripheral blood, collected on day 0 of AZD1222 vaccination. The chain uses TRBV11-2 and TRBJ2-1; 10 positions match TRBD2. This TCR was recovered from an adult in good health. The CDR3 protein is CASSSLTSGTTSYNEQFF. For the CDR3, the DNA is TGTGCCAGCAGCTCCCTAACTAGCGGGACCACTTCCTACAATGAGCAGTTCTTC.